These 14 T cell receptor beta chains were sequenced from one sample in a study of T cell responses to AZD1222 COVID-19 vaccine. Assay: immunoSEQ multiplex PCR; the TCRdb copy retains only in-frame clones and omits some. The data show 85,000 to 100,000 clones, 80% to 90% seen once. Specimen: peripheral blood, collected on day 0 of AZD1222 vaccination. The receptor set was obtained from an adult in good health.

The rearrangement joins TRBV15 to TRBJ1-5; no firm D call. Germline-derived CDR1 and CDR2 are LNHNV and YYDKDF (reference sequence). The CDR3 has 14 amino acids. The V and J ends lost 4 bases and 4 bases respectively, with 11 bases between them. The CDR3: CATSKDRLNQPQHF. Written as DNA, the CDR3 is TGTGCCACCAGCAAGGACCGACTAAATCAGCCCCAGCATTTT.

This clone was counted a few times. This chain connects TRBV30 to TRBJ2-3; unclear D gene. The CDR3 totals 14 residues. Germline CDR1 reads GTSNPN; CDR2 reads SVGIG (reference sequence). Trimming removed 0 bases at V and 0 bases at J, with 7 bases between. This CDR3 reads CAWSVDWSTDTQYF. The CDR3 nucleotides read TGTGCCTGGAGTGTAGACTGGAGCACAGATACGCAGTATTTT.

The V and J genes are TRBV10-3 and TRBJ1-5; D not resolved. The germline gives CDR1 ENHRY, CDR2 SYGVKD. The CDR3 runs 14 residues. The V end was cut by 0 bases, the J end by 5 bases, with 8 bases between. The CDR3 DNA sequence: TGTGCCATCAGTGAGTCGGGCGGGCATCAGCCCCAGCATTTT. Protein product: CAISESGGHQPQHF.

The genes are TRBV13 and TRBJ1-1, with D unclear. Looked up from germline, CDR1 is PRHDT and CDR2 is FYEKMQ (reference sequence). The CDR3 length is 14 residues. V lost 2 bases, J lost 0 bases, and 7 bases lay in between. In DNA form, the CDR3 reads TGTGCCAGCAGCTTATCTTGGGTGAACACTGAAGCTTTCTTT. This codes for CASSLSWVNTEAFF.

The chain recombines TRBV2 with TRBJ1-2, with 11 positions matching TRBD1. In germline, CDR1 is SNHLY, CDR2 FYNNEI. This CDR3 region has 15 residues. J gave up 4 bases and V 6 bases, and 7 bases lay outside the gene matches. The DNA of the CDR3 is TGTGCCAGCAGGTCGCTGGGACAGGGGGGCTATGGCTACACCTTC. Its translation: CASRSLGQGGYGYTF.

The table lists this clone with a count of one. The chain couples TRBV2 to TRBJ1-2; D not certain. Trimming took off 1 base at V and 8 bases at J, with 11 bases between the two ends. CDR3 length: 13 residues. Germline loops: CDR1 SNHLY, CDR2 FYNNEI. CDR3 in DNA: TGTGCCAGCAGTGAAGGCTGGGTTGGCGGCTACACCTTC. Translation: CASSEGWVGGYTF.

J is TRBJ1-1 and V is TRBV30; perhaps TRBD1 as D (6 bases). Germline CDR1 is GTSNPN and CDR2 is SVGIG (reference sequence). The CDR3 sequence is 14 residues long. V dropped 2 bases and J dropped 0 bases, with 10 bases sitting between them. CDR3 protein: CAWSPTGMNTEAFF. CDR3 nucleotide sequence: TGTGCCTGGAGTCCTACAGGGATGAACACTGAAGCTTTCTTT.

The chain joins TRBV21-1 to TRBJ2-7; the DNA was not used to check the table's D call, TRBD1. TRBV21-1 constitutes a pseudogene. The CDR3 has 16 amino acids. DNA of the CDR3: TGTGCCAGCAGCTCCGGACAGGGGGGGGATCCCTACGAGCAGTACTTC. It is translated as CASSSGQGGDPYEQYF.

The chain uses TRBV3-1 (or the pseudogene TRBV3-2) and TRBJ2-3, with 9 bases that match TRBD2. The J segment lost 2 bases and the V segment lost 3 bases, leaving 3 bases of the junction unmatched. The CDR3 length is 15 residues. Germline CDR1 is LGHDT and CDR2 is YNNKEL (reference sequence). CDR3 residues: CASSQGLALTDTQYF. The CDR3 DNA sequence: TGTGCCAGCAGCCAGGGACTAGCCCTCACAGATACGCAGTATTTT.

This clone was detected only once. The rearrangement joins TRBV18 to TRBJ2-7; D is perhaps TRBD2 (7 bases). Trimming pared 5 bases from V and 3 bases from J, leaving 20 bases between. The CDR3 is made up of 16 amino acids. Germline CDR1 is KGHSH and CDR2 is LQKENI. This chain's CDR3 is CASSSGTRLGLYEQYF. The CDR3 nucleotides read TGTGCCAGCTCAAGCGGGACACGGCTGGGACTCTACGAGCAGTACTTC.

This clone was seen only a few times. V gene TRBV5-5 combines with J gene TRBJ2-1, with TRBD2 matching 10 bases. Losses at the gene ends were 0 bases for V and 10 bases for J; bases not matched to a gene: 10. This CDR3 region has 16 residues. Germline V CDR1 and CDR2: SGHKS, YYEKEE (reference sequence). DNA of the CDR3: TGTGCCAGCAGCTTGGGGGGGACTAGCGTTCTCTGGGAGCAGTTCTTC. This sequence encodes CASSLGGTSVLWEQFF. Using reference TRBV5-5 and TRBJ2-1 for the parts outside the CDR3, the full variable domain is DAGVTQSPTHLIKTRGQQVTLRCSPISGHKSVSWYQQVLGQGPQFIFQYYEKEERGRGNFPDRFSARQFPNYSSELNVNALLLGDSALYLCASSLGGTSVLWEQFFGPGTRLTVL.

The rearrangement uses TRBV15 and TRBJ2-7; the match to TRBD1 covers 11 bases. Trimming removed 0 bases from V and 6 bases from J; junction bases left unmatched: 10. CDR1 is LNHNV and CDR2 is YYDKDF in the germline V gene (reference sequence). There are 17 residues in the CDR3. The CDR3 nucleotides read TGTGCCACCAGCAGAGACAAAGGACAGGGGGCTCACAGCGAGCAGTACTTC. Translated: CATSRDKGQGAHSEQYF. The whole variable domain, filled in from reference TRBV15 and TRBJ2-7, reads DAMVIQNPRYQVTQFGKPVTLSCSQTLNHNVMYWYQQKSSQAPKLLFHYYDKDFNNEADTPDNFQSRRPNTSFCFLDIRSPGLGDTAMYLCATSRDKGQGAHSEQYFGPGTRLTVT.

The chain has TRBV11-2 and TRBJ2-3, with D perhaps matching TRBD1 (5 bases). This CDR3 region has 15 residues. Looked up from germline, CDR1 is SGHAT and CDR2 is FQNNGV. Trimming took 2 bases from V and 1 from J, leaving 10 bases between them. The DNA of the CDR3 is TGTGCCAGCAGCTTATCTGGGGCGGGCACAGATACGCAGTATTTT. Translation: CASSLSGAGTDTQYF.

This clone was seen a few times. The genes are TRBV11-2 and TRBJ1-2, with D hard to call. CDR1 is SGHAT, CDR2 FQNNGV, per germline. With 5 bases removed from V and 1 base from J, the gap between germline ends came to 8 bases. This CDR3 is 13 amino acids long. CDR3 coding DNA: TGTGCCAGCAGCCCCCCGGGTAACTATGGCTACACCTTC. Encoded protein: CASSPPGNYGYTF.